This is a list of T cell receptor beta chains from one sample in a study of cytomegalovirus exposure and HLA in healthy donors. Some clones are missing from TCRdb's copy, which holds only in-frame ones; the method was immunoSEQ multiplex PCR. The repertoire has approximately 70,000 clones, about 73% of them found once; the top ten carry 11%. Material for sequencing was PBMCs. The receptor source for this set is a woman aged 60 to 75 in good health and CMV-seropositive. The CDR3 runs from the conserved cysteine through the conserved F or W.

V,CDR3
TRBV9,CASSLGQGRGTEAFF
TRBV7-2,CASSPRTSGAYEQYF
TRBV19,CASTERGGRVTDTQYF
TRBV30,CAWTAGVGAAEAFF
TRBV7-8,CASSPRWGINTEAFF
TRBV11-3,CASSLAGGPYEQYF
TRBV11-2,CASSSADRDSGNTIYF
TRBV7-9,CASSLEEGFGELFF
TRBV2,CASREGGNDYTF
TRBV7-2,CASSLAIRGQDTF
TRBV19,CASSLQSNQPQHF
TRBV1,CTSSLSRSYDRDFPGYGYTF
TRBV5-1,CASSLGSGEETQYF
TRBV9,CASSVGGSTYNEQFF
TRBV25-1,CASSSYHEQYF
TRBV6-5,CASGGRPGHTQYF
TRBV5-1,CASSGGTGTDSEKLFF
TRBV27,CASSLSGLGNYEQYF
TRBV29-1,CSAEKSSGNTIYF
TRBV27,CASSLYGRVGTDTQYF
TRBV14,CASSRYLGQTNTEAFF
TRBV11-2,CASSPDRDATEAFF
TRBV6-1,CASSEAGGSYEQYF
TRBV30,CAWRRGQRDPEAFF
TRBV9,CASSVAGGLETQYF
TRBV5-4,CASSLASGVYNEQFF
TRBV5-8,CASSRRGYNSPLHF
TRBV4-1,CASSQNSGSYNEQFF